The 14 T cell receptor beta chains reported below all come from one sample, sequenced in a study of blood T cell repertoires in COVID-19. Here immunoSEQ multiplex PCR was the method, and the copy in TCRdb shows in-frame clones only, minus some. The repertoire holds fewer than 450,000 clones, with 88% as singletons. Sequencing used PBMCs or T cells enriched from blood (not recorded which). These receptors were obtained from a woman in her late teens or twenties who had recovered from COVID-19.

The CDR3 spells CASSIQGAGNTEAFF. The DNA of the CDR3 is TGCGCCAGCAGCATACAGGGGGCAGGGAACACTGAAGCTTTCTTT. The chain links TRBV5-1 to TRBJ1-1, with 9 nucleotides matching TRBD1. V dropped 4 bases and J dropped 1; count of bases not matched to a gene: 5. Germline assignment: CDR1 SGHRS and CDR2 YFSETQ. The CDR3 is 15 amino acids. Full variable domain (rest looked up from reference TRBV5-1 and TRBJ1-1): KAGVTQTPRYLIKTRGQQVTLSCSPISGHRSVSWYQQTPGQGLQFLFEYFSETQRNKGNFPGRFSGRQFSNSRSEMNVSTLELGDSALYLCASSIQGAGNTEAFFGQGTRLTVV.

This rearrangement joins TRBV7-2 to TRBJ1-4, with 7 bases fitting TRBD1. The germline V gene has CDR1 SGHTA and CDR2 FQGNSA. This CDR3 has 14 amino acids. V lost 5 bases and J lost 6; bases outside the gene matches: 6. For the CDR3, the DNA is TGTGCCAGCAGCAGAGGGACAGCGGATGAAAAACTGTTTTTT. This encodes CASSRGTADEKLFF. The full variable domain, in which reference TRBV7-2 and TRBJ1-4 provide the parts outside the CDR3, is GAGVSQSPSNKVTEKGKDVELRCDPISGHTALYWYRQSLGQGLEFLIYFQGNSAPDKSGLPSDRFSAERTGGSVSTLTIQRTQQEDSAVYLCASSRGTADEKLFFGSGTQLSVL.

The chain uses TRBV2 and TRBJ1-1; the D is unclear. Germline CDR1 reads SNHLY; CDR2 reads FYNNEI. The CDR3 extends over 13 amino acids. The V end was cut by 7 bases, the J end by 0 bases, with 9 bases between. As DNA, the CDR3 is TGTGCCAGCATTAGCCTAATGAACACTGAAGCTTTCTTT. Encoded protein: CASISLMNTEAFF. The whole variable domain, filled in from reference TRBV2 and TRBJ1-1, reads EPEVTQTPSHQVTQMGQEVILRCVPISNHLYFYWYRQILGQKVEFLVSFYNNEISEKSEIFDDQFSVERPDGSNFTLKIRSTKLEDSAMYFCASISLMNTEAFFGQGTRLTVV.

The CDR3 DNA reads as TGTGCCAGCAGTCCAATGAATGAAAAACTGTTTTTT. Amino acids: CASSPMNEKLFF. The chain couples TRBV2 to TRBJ1-4; no firm D call. The CDR3 has 12 residues. Germline V lookup: CDR1 SNHLY, CDR2 FYNNEI. Between the trimmed V and J ends, which lost 5 bases and 5 bases, there was a span of 6 bases.

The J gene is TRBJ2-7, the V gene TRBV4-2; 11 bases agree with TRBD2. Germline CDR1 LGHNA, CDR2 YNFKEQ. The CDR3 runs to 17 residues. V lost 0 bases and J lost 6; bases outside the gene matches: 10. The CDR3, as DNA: TGTGCCAGCAGCCAAGACGTCGTGGTAGCGGGGGGGCTCGAGCAGTACTTC. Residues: CASSQDVVVAGGLEQYF.

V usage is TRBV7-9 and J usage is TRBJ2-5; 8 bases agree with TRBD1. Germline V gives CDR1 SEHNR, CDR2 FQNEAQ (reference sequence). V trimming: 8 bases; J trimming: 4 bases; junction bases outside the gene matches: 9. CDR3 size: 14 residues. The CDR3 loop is CASDQGAGIETQYF. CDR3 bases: TGTGCCAGCGACCAGGGGGCAGGGATAGAGACCCAGTACTTC.

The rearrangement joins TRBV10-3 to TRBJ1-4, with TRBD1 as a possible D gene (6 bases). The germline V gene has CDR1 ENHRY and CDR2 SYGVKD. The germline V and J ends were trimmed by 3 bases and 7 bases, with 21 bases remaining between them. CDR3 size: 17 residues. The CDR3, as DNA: TGTGCCATCAGTGAATTTATGAGTACAGGGAGTGTTGAAAAACTGTTTTTT. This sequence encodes CAISEFMSTGSVEKLFF.

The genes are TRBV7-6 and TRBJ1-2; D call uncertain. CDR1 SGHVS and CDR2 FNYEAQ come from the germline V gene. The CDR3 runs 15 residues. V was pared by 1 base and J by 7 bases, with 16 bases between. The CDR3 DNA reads TGTGCCAGCAGCTTAGATTACGGAGTCCTAGGTGGCTACACCTTC. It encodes CASSLDYGVLGGYTF. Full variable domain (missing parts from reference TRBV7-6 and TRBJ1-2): GAGVSQSPRYKVTKRGQDVALRCDPISGHVSLYWYRQALGQGPEFLTYFNYEAQQDKSGLPNDRFSAERPEGSISTLTIQRTEQRDSAMYRCASSLDYGVLGGYTFGSGTRLTVV.

The CDR3 DNA follows: TGTGCCAGCAGCCAACCCGGGACTAGCGGGGGGGCAGGGCAAGAGACCCAGTACTTC. Translated: CASSQPGTSGGAGQETQYF. This sequence joins TRBV3-1 (or the pseudogene TRBV3-2) and TRBJ2-5; 16 bases map to TRBD2. The CDR3 extends over 19 amino acids. V shed 2 bases and J 2 bases; nucleotides not matched to a gene: 8. Germline CDR1 LGHDT, CDR2 YNNKEL (reference sequence).

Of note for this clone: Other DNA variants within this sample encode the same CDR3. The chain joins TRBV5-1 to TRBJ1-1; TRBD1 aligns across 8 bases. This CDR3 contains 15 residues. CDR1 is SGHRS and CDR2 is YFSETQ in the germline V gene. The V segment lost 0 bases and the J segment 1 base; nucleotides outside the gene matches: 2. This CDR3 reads CASSLAGQGNTEAFF. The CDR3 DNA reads TGCGCCAGCAGCTTGGCTGGACAGGGGAACACTGAAGCTTTCTTT.

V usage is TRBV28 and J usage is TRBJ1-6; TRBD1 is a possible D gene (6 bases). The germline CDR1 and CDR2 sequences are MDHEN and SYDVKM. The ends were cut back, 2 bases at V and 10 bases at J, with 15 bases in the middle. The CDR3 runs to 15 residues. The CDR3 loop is CASSLGGAKGSPLHF. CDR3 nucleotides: TGTGCCAGCAGTTTAGGGGGCGCGAAGGGATCACCCCTCCACTTT.

CDR3 in DNA: TGTGCCAGCAGCTTGGCCCGCGAGCAGTACTTC. Amino acids: CASSLAREQYF. The V gene is TRBV5-6, the J gene TRBJ2-7; no clear D gene. Germline V CDR1 and CDR2: SGHDT, YYEEEE. CDR3 length: 11 amino acids. Trimming cost V 0 bases and J 6 bases, with 4 bases left between them.

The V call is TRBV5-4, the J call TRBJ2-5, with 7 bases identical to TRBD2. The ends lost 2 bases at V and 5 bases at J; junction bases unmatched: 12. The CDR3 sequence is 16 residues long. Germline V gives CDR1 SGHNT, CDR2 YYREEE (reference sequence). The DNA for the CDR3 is TGTGCCAGCAGCTTCTTATTGCGGGGGAGCAGGGAGACCCAGTACTTC. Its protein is CASSFLLRGSRETQYF.

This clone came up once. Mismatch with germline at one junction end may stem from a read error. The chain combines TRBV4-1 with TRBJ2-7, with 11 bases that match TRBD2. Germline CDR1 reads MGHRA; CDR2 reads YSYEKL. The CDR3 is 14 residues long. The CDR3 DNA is TGCGCCAGCAGCCAAGGCCTAGCGGGGGGAGCTAGTCACTTC. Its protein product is CASSQGLAGGASHF.